This T cell receptor beta chain originates from a study of shared clonotypes between healthy human individuals. Germline CDR1 reads KGHSH; CDR2 reads LQKENI. V dropped 6 bases and J dropped 5 bases, with 20 bases sitting between them. The CDR3 spans 15 residues. Data came from immunoSEQ multiplex PCR; TCRdb stores just in-frame clones and leaves some out. The sample gives over a million clones, roughly 95% of which show up once; approximately 1.1% is in the top ten. The sequenced material came from naive CD4+ T cells sorted from blood. Noted subset: CD45RA+ positively selected. The sequence derives from a man aged 25-45 years in good health. The chain joins TRBV18 to TRBJ2-7; D is possibly TRBD1 (6 bases). For the CDR3, the DNA is TGTGCCAGCTCGACGAAGGGGGTAGGGGCCCACGAGCAGTACTTC. It is translated as CASSTKGVGAHEQYF.